These T cell receptor beta chains were read from a single sample in a study of blood T cell repertoires in COVID-19. Some clones are missing from TCRdb's copy, which holds only in-frame ones; the method was immunoSEQ multiplex PCR. The sample yields 350,000 to 500,000 clones, about 88% seen once. The sample comprised PBMCs or T cells enriched from blood (not recorded which). These receptors all come from a woman aged 18-35 years who had been exposed to COVID-19. The conserved cysteine and the conserved F or W are not part of the CDR3 here. For some rows the clone size is stated as once, few or many, or as a class when expanded; others skip it.

v_gene	abundance	CDR3aa
TRBV7-9	.	ASSLALAGVVEQF
TRBV28	.	ASSPHGNWHEQF
TRBV25-1	.	ASSRGAFDGYT
TRBV30	.	AWSVHRQAPNQPQH
TRBV7-8	once	ASSQGGPSNQPQH
TRBV2	.	ASSATGIAEAF
TRBV28	.	ASSLSGTGGYEQY
TRBV15	.	ATSPSGQGNQPQH
TRBV2	.	ASTLTEGVLEQF
TRBV6-4	.	ASSDSETGELF
TRBV9	.	ASSALGQPGNTEAF
TRBV27	.	ASSTGVSYNEQF
TRBV7-2	.	ASSLGSSGGEYQETQY
TRBV25-1	.	ASRWGPGELF
TRBV6-1	.	ASSEGSGIFVSYNEQF
TRBV11-2	.	ASSLRPGDSPLH